This T cell receptor (beta chain) was recorded in a study of blood T cell repertoires in COVID-19. Overall study: Collection of acute and convalescent COVID-19 samples took place in the United States, Italy and Spain. The analysed material was cDNA or gDNA that came from T cells, B-cell-depleted T cells, or PBMCs.

As handled by the study authors: Reference gene primer amplification gave nucleated cell count estimates. Sequencing was performed with immunoSEQ multiplex PCR; in TCRdb, only in-frame clones are kept and a portion is missing. That table supplies the V and J calls and clone size; D and trimming were determined from the DNA. The table lists about 140,000 clones, around 87% of them singletons, with around 5% in the top ten. The source of this sequence is a human donor in a cohort sampled during active COVID-19. The sample consisted of peripheral blood.

The CDR3, as DNA: TGTGCCAGCAGTGGCTGGACAGGGGTATACAATGAGCAGTTCTTC. Translated: CASSGWTGVYNEQFF. The V gene is TRBV27, the J gene TRBJ2-1; 9 bases line up with TRBD1. The J segment lost 4 bases and the V segment lost 5 bases, leaving 6 bases of the junction unmatched. Germline V gene lookup returns CDR1 MNHEY and CDR2 SMNVEV (reference sequence). The CDR3 has 15 residues.